This entry describes one T cell receptor beta chain. This CDR3 is built from 16 residues. V was trimmed by 0 bases and J by 0 bases, leaving 10 bases between them. Germline V lookup: CDR1 LGHNA, CDR2 YSLEER. The record originates from a study of blood T cell repertoires in COVID-19. Study context: The United States, Italy and Spain supplied acute and convalescent COVID-19 samples. The analysed material was cDNA or gDNA that came from T cells, B-cell-depleted T cells, or PBMCs.

Per the study methods: Amplified reference gene primers provided the basis for estimating nucleated cell counts. Here immunoSEQ multiplex PCR was the method, and the copy in TCRdb shows in-frame clones only, minus some. V and J calls and clone size are given by that table; D and trimming were obtained from the DNA. The sample comprises tens of thousands of clones, over 70% of which are singletons, and roughly 2.5% rests with the top ten. The chain recombines TRBV4-3 with TRBJ2-3; a possible D gene is TRBD1 (5 bases). Sequencing used peripheral blood. The receptor comes from an older man with active or convalescent COVID-19. The CDR3 loop is CASSQDLGVSTDTQYF. The CDR3, as DNA: TGCGCCAGCAGCCAAGATCTAGGGGTGAGCACAGATACGCAGTATTTT.